The clone carrying this TCR beta chain occurred a few times. Antigen specificity is unknown. The data are from a study of T cell repertoires in cytomegalovirus infection. MiXCR, run by TCRdb on the reads, gives a single entry per CDR3 protein. The repertoire holds 200,000 to 250,000 distinct CDR3 sequences, about 40% seen once, with approximately 60% in the top ten. Per germline, CDR1 MNHNS and CDR2 SASEGT. Trimming pared 0 bases from V and 7 bases from J, leaving 18 bases between. The CDR3 extends over 16 amino acids. The chain joins TRBV6-1 to TRBJ1-1; possible D gene TRBD1, 5 bases. The TCR comes from a human donor in good health (CMV status not recorded). Some clones in this sample may be carry-over from other donors' samples. The sample here was CD8+ T cells from cultured PBMCs, taken from culture after CMV antigen stimulation. The DNA of the CDR3 is TGTGCCAGCAGTGAAGCCACCGGGACTGCTCTGGTTGAAGCTTTCTTT. Residues: CASSEATGTALVEAFF.